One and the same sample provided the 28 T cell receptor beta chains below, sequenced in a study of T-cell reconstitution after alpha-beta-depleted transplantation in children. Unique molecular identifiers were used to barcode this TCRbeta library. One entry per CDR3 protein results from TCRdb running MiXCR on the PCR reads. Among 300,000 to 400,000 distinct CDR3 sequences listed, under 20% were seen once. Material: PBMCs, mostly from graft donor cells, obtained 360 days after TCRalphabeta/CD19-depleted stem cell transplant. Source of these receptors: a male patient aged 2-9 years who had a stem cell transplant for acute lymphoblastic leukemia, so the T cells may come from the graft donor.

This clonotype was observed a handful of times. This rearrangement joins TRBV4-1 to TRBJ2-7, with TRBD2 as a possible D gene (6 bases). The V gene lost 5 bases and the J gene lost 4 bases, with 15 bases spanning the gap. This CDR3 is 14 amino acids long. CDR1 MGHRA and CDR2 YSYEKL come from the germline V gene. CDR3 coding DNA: TGCGCCAGCAGCGCGGGACTTTCAGGATACGAGCAGTACTTC. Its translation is CASSAGLSGYEQYF.

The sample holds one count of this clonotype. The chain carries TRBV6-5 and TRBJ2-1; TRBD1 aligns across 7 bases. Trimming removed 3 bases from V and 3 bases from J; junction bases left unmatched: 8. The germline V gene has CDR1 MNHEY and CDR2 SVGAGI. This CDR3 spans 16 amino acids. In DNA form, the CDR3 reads TGTGCCAGCAGTTATGAGCAGGGGGAGTTCTACAATGAGCAGTTCTTC. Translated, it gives CASSYEQGEFYNEQFF.

As DNA, the CDR3 is TGTGCCAGCAAGCAACAGGGGGCGAACACTGAAGCTTTCTTT. Its translation: CASKQQGANTEAFF. The gene calls are TRBV27 and TRBJ1-1; 9 bases agree with TRBD1. Trimming removed 7 bases from V and 1 base from J; junction bases left unmatched: 4. Looked up from germline, CDR1 is MNHEY and CDR2 is SMNVEV (reference sequence). This CDR3 is 14 amino acids long.

Written as DNA, the CDR3 is TGCAGCGTTGTGAGGGGCCCGAACACTGAAGCTTTCTTT. This translates into CSVVRGPNTEAFF. This sequence joins TRBV29-1 and TRBJ1-1, with D possibly matching TRBD1 (5 bases). Germline CDR1 reads SQVTM; CDR2 reads ANQGSEA. V was pared by 4 bases and J by 1 base, with 10 bases between. CDR3 length equals 13 residues. The full variable domain, its missing parts supplied by reference TRBV29-1 and TRBJ1-1, is SAVISQKPSRDICQRGTSLTIQCQVDSQVTMMFWYRQQPGQSLTLIATANQGSEATYESGFVIDKFPISRPNLTFSTLTVSNMSPEDSSIYLCSVVRGPNTEAFFGQGTRLTVV.

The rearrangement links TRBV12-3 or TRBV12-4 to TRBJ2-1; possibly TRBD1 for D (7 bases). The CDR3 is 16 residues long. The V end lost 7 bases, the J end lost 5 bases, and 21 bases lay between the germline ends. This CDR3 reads CASILGGTVPNNEQFF. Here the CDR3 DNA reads TGTGCCAGCATCTTAGGCGGGACAGTACCTAACAATGAGCAGTTCTTC.

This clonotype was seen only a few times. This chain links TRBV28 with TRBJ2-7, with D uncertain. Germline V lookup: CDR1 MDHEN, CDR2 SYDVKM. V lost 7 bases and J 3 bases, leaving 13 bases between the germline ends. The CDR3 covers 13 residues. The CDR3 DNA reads TGTGCCAGCATCCGGGCCTTGAGCTACGAGCAGTACTTC. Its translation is CASIRALSYEQYF.

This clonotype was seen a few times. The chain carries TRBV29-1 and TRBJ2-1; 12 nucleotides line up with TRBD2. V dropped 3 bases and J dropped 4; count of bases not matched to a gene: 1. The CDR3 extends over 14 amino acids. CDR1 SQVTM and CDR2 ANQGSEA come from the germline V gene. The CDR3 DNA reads TGCAGCGTTGAGACTAGCGGGAGTTACAATGAGCAGTTCTTC. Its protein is CSVETSGSYNEQFF.

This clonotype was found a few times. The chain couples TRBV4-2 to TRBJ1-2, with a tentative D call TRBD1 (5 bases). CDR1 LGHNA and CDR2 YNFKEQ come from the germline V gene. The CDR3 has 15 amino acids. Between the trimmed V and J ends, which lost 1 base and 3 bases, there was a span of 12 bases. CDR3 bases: TGTGCCAGCAGCCAAGCCCCCGACAGCTACTATGGCTACACCTTC. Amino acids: CASSQAPDSYYGYTF.

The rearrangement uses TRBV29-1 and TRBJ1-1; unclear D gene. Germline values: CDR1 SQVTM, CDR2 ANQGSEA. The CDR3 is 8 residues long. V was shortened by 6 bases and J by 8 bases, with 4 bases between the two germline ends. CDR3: CSVPEAFF. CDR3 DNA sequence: TGCAGCGTGCCGGAAGCTTTCTTT.

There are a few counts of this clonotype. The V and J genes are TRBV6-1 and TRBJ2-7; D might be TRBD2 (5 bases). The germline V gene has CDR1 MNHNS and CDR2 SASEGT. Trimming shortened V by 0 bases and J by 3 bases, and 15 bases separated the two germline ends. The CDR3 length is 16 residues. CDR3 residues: CASSEAPGLPVYEQYF. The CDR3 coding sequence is TGTGCCAGCAGTGAAGCGCCAGGACTTCCAGTCTACGAGCAGTACTTC.

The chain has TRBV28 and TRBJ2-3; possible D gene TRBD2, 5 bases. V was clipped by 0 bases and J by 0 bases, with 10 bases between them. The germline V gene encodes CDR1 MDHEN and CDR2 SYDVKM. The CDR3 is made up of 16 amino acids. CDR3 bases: TGTGCCAGCAGTTTATGGGCGGGCTTTAGCACAGATACGCAGTATTTT. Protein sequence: CASSLWAGFSTDTQYF.

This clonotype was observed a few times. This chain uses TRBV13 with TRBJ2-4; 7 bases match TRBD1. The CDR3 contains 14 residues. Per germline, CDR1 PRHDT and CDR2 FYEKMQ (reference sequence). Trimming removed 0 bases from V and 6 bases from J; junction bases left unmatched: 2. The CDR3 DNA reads TGTGCCAGCAGCTTAGGAGGGGGCCGAAACATTCAGTACTTC. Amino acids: CASSLGGGRNIQYF.

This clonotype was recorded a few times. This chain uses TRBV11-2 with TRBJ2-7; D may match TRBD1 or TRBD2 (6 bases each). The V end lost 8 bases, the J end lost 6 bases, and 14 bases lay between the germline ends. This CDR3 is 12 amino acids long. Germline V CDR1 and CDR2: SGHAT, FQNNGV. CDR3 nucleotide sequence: TGTGCCAGCGATACCGGGGGCTCCGAGCAGTACTTC. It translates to CASDTGGSEQYF.

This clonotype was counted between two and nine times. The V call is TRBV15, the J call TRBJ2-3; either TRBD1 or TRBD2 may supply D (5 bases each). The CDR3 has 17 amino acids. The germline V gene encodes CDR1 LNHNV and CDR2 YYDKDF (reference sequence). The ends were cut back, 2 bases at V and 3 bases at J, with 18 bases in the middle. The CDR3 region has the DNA TGTGCCACCAGCAGATATGCTGGGACCCCCCGGACAGATACGCAGTATTTT. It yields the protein CATSRYAGTPRTDTQYF. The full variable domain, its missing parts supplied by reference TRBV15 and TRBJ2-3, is DAMVIQNPRYQVTQFGKPVTLSCSQTLNHNVMYWYQQKSSQAPKLLFHYYDKDFNNEADTPDNFQSRRPNTSFCFLDIRSPGLGDTAMYLCATSRYAGTPRTDTQYFGPGTRLTVL.

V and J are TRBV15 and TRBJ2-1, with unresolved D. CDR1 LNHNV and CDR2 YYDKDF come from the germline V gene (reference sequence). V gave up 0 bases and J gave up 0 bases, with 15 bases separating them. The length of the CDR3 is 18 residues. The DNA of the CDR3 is TGTGCCACCAGCAGAGATATTGGAGATCTTAGCTCCTACAATGAGCAGTTCTTC. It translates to CATSRDIGDLSSYNEQFF.

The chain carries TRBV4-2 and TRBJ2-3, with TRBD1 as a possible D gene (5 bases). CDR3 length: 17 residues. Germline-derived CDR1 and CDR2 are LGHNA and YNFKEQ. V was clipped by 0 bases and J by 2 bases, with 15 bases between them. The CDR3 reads CASSQDTGAANTDTQYF. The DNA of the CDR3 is TGTGCCAGCAGCCAAGATACTGGGGCGGCAAACACAGATACGCAGTATTTT.

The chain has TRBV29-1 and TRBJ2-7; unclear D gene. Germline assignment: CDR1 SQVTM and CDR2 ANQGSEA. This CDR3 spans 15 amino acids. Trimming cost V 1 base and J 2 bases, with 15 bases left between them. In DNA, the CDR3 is TGCAGCGTTGAAGGGGCCCCCCGGTCGCCCTACGAGCAGTACTTC. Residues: CSVEGAPRSPYEQYF.

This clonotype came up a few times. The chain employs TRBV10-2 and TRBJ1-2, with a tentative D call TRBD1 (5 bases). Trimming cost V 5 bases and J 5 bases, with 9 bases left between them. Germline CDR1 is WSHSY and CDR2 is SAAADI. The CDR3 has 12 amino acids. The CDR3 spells CASSSGRYGYTF. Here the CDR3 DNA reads TGCGCCAGCAGTTCAGGGAGATATGGCTACACCTTC.

The CDR3 loop is CAISEWSSEAYEQYF. The CDR3 DNA sequence: TGTGCCATCAGTGAGTGGTCTAGCGAAGCCTACGAGCAGTACTTC. This chain uses TRBV10-3 with TRBJ2-7, with D maybe TRBD2 (6 bases). There are 15 residues in the CDR3. Germline V gene data show CDR1 as ENHRY and CDR2 as SYGVKD. V was trimmed by 1 base and J by 2 bases, leaving 12 bases between them.

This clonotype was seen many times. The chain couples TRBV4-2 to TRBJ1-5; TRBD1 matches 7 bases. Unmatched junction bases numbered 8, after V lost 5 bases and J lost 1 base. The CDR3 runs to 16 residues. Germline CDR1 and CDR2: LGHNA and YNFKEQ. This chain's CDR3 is CASSSATGMSNQPQHF. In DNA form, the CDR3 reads TGTGCCAGCAGCTCCGCGACAGGGATGAGCAATCAGCCCCAGCATTTT.

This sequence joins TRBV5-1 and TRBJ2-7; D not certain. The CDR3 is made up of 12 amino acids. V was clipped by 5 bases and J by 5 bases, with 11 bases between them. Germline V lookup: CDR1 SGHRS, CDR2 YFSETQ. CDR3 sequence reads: CASRKGWDEQYF. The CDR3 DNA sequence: TGCGCCAGCAGGAAGGGTTGGGACGAGCAGTACTTC.

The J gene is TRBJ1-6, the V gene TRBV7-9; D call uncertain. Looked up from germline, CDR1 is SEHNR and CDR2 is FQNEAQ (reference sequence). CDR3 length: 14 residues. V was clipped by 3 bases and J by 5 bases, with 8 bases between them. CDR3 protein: CASSLGIDNSPLHF. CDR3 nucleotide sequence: TGTGCCAGCAGCTTGGGAATTGATAATTCACCCCTCCACTTT.

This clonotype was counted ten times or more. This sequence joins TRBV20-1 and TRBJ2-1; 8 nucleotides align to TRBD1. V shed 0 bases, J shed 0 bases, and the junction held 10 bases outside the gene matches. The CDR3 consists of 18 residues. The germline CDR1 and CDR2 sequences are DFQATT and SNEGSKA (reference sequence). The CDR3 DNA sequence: TGCAGTGCTAGAGATGATACAAGGACAGGGAGCTCCTACAATGAGCAGTTCTTC. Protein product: CSARDDTRTGSSYNEQFF.

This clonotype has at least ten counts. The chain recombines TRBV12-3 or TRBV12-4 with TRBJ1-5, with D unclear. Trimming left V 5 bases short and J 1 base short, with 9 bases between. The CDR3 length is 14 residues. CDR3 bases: TGTGCCAGCAGTCAATCAGACAGCAATCAGCCCCAGCATTTT. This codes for CASSQSDSNQPQHF.

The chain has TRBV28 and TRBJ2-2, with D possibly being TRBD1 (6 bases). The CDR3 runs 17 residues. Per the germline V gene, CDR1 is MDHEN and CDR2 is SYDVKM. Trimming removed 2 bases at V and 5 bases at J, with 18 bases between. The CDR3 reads CASSLVGHPKVTGELFF. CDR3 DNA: TGTGCCAGCAGTTTAGTGGGACATCCTAAAGTGACCGGGGAGCTGTTTTTT.

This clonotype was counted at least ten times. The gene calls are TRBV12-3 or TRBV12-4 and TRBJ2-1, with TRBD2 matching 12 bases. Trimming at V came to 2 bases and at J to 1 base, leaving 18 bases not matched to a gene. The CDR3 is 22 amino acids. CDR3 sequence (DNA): TGTGCCAGCAGTTTACGGCCGATCTTGACTAGCGGGAGTCCTATTTCCTACAATGAGCAGTTCTTC. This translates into CASSLRPILTSGSPISYNEQFF.

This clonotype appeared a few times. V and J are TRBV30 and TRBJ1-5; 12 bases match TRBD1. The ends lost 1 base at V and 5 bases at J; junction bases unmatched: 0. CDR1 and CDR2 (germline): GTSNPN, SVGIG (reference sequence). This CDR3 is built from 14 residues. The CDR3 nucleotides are TGTGCCTGGAGTGGGGACAGGGGGCATCAGCCCCAGCATTTT. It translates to CAWSGDRGHQPQHF.

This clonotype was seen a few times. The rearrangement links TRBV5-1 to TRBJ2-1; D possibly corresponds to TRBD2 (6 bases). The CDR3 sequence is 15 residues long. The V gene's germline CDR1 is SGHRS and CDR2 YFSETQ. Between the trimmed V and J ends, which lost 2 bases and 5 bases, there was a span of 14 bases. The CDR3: CASSLTSLNHNEQFF. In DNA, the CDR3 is TGCGCCAGCAGCTTAACTAGCCTGAATCACAATGAGCAGTTCTTC.